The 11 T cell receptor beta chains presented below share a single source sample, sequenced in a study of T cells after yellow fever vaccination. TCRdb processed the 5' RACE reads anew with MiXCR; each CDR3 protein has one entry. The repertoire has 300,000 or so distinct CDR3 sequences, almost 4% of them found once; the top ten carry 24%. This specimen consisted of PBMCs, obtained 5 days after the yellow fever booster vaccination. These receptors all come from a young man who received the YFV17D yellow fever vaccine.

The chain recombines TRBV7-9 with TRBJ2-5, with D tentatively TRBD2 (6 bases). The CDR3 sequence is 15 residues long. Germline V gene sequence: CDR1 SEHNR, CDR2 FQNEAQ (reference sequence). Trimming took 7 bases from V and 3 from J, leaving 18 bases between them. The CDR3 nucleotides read TGTGCCAGCACCGAGAGGCGGGGTGAAAAAGAGACCCAGTACTTC. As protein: CASTERRGEKETQYF.

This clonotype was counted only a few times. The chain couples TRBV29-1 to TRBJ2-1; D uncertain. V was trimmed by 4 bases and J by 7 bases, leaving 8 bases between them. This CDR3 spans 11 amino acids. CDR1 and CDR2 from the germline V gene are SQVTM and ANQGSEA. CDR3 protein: CSVGHPNEQFF. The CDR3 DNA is TGCAGCGTTGGACACCCTAATGAGCAGTTCTTC.

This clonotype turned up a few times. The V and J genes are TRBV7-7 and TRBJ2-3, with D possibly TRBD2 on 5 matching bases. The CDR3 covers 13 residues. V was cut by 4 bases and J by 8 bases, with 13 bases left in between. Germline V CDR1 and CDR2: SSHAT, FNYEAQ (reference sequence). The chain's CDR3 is CASSSSRGGTQYF. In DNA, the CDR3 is TGTGCCAGCAGCTCCTCTCGGGGTGGTACGCAGTATTTT.

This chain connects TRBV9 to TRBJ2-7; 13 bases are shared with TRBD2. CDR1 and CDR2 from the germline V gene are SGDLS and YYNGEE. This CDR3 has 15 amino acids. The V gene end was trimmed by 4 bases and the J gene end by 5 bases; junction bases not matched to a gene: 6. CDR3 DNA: TGTGCCAGCAGCACCGGGACTAGCGGGGCCGACGAGCAGTACTTC. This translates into CASSTGTSGADEQYF.

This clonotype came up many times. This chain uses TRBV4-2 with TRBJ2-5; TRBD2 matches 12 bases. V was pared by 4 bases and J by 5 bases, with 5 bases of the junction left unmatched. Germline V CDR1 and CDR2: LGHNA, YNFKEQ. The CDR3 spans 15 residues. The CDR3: CASSPLAGGPETQYF. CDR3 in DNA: TGTGCCAGCAGCCCCCTAGCGGGGGGGCCGGAGACCCAGTACTTC.

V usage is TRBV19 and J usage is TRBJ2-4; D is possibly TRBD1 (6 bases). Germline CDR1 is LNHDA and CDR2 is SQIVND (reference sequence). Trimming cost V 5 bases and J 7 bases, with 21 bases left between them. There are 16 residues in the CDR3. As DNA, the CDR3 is TGTGCCAGTAGTGCTCCCCGGGACACCCAGAGGAACATTCAGTACTTC. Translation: CASSAPRDTQRNIQYF.

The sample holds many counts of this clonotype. The CDR3 DNA is TGTGCCAGCAGCTTACCTAGCGGGGGTACCGGGGAGCTGTTTTTT. Translating gives CASSLPSGGTGELFF. The genes are TRBV7-8 and TRBJ2-2, with 10 positions matching TRBD2. Germline V gene lookup returns CDR1 SGHVS and CDR2 FQNEAQ. CDR3 length: 15 amino acids. The trim removed 2 bases at V and 5 bases at J, leaving 2 bases unmatched.

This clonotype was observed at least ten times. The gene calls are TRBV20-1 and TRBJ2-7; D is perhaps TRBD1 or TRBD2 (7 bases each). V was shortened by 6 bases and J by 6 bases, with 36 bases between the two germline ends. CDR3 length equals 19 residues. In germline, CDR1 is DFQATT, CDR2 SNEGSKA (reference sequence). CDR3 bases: TGCAGTGCGGCCCGCCGGAGGGGGGGCGTAACCCCGACAGGGAGCGAGCAGTACTTC. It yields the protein CSAARRRGGVTPTGSEQYF.

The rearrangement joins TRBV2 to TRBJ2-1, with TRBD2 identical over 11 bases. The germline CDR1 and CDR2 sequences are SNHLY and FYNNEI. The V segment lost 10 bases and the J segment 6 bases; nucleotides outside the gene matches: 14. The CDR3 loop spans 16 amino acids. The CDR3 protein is CATYGLAGGSRNEQFF. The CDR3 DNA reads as TGTGCCACCTATGGCCTAGCGGGGGGCAGTCGCAATGAGCAGTTCTTC.

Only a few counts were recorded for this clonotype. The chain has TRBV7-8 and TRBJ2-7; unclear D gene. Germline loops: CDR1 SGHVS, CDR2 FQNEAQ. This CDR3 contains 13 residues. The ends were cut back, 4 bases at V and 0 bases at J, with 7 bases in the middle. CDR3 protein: CASSSGFSYEQYF. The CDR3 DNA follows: TGTGCCAGCAGCTCCGGGTTCTCCTACGAGCAGTACTTC.

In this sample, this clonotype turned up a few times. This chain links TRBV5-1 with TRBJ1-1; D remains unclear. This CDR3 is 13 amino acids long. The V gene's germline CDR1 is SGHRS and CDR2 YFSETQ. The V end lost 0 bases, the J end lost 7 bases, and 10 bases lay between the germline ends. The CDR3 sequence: CASSLAQRNEAFF. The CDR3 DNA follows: TGCGCCAGCAGCTTGGCCCAACGGAATGAAGCTTTCTTT.